This T cell receptor (beta chain) was recovered during a study of blood T cell repertoires in COVID-19. The germline V gene encodes CDR1 MDHEN and CDR2 SYDVKM. Trimming removed 3 bases from V and 7 bases from J, with 13 bases in between. The CDR3 sequence is 14 residues long. The data were produced by immunoSEQ multiplex PCR, yet TCRdb's version contains in-frame clones alone and is incomplete. The sample records about 330,000 clones, approximately 89% being singletons. This TCR derives from a man aged 30-40 years who had recovered from COVID-19. What was sequenced was PBMCs or T cells enriched from blood (not recorded which). The genes are TRBV28 and TRBJ1-5; D might be TRBD1 (5 bases). The CDR3 DNA reads TGTGCCAGCAGTTTGGTTACAGGATACCAGCCCCAGCATTTT. Encoded protein: CASSLVTGYQPQHF. Drawing the rest from reference TRBV28 and TRBJ1-5, the complete variable domain is DVKVTQSSRYLVKRTGEKVFLECVQDMDHENMFWYRQDPGLGLRLIYFSYDVKMKEKGDIPEGYSVSREKKERFSLILESASTNQTSMYLCASSLVTGYQPQHFGDGTRLSIL.